This passage covers 9 T cell receptor beta chains from one sample sequenced in a study of blood T cell repertoires in COVID-19. Using immunoSEQ multiplex PCR, the repertoire was profiled, and TCRdb retains in-frame clones only, with some absent. The data show 150,000 to 200,000 clones, around four fifths seen once. The specimen was peripheral blood. The receptors come from a woman between 65 and 79 years old with COVID-19, enrolled during active disease.

The genes are TRBV28 and TRBJ2-1; 7 nucleotides match TRBD1. This CDR3 is 18 amino acids long. V was clipped by 5 bases and J by 4 bases; unmatched bases: 17. CDR1 is MDHEN and CDR2 is SYDVKM in the germline V gene. The CDR3, as DNA: TGTGCCAGCAGTCCATACGGAATTTTCGACAGGGCGTACAATGAGCAGTTCTTC. Protein: CASSPYGIFDRAYNEQFF.

This clone has a handful of counts. This sequence joins TRBV10-2 and TRBJ2-5, with unresolved D. Trimming shortened V by 0 bases and J by 5 bases, and 13 bases separated the two germline ends. The germline V gene encodes CDR1 WSHSY and CDR2 SAAADI. This CDR3 spans 15 amino acids. CDR3 in DNA: TGCGCCAGCAGTGAGTCACTGATATCGCTGGAGACCCAGTACTTC. The encoded protein is CASSESLISLETQYF.

This chain connects TRBV28 to TRBJ1-5; 7 positions agree with TRBD1. Germline CDR1 MDHEN, CDR2 SYDVKM. This CDR3 spans 15 amino acids. J lost 0 bases, V lost 6 bases, and 5 bases had no gene match. Written as DNA, the CDR3 is TGTGCCAGCAGGCCAGGGGGAAATAGCAATCAGCCCCAGCATTTT. It specifies CASRPGGNSNQPQHF.

This clone has a handful of counts. This sequence joins TRBV3-1 (or the pseudogene TRBV3-2) and TRBJ1-2, with 8 bases identical to TRBD1. CDR1 and CDR2 from the germline V gene are LGHDT and YNNKEL (reference sequence). This CDR3 contains 15 residues. The V segment lost 0 bases and the J segment 9 bases; nucleotides outside the gene matches: 9. The CDR3 DNA follows: TGTGCCAGCAGCCAAGATAGGCAGGGGGCGGGTCGCTACACCTTC. Translation: CASSQDRQGAGRYTF.

This clone was seen only once. This chain joins TRBV28 and TRBJ1-1; D gene ambiguous. This CDR3 region has 13 residues. With 7 bases removed from V and 4 bases from J, the gap between germline ends came to 13 bases. Germline V gives CDR1 MDHEN, CDR2 SYDVKM. The CDR3 region is CASTGSRGTEAFF. The CDR3 nucleotides are TGTGCCAGCACCGGGTCCCGAGGCACTGAAGCTTTCTTT.

V gene TRBV10-3 combines with J gene TRBJ1-1; no firm D call. Germline-derived CDR1 and CDR2 are ENHRY and SYGVKD. Trimming shortened V by 10 bases and J by 2 bases, and 14 bases separated the two germline ends. This CDR3 has 13 residues. DNA for the CDR3: TGTGCCAAACAACAGAATCTCAACACTGAAGCTTTCTTT. Its protein is CAKQQNLNTEAFF.

V gene TRBV5-1 combines with J gene TRBJ2-1; TRBD1 agrees at 8 bases. The CDR3 loop spans 14 amino acids. From germline, CDR1 is SGHRS and CDR2 YFSETQ. Losses at the gene ends were 4 bases for V and 7 bases for J; bases not matched to a gene: 7. This CDR3 reads CASSMDRERNEQFF. The CDR3 bases are TGCGCCAGCAGCATGGACAGGGAGAGGAATGAGCAGTTCTTC.

This clone has only one observation. The chain combines TRBV29-1 with TRBJ1-1; D possibly corresponds to TRBD1 (6 bases). V lost 6 bases to trimming and J lost 3 bases, with 11 bases between them. CDR3 size: 12 residues. Germline V gene lookup returns CDR1 SQVTM and CDR2 ANQGSEA. CDR3 DNA: TGCAGCGTGATACAGGGATACACTGAAGCTTTCTTT. It is translated as CSVIQGYTEAFF. Full variable domain (rest looked up from reference TRBV29-1 and TRBJ1-1): SAVISQKPSRDICQRGTSLTIQCQVDSQVTMMFWYRQQPGQSLTLIATANQGSEATYESGFVIDKFPISRPNLTFSTLTVSNMSPEDSSIYLCSVIQGYTEAFFGQGTRLTVV.

There are a few counts of this clone. This chain links TRBV27 with TRBJ2-1; weak D call: TRBD2 (6 bases). CDR3 length equals 15 residues. V dropped 6 bases and J dropped 4 bases, with 16 bases sitting between them. Germline V gene lookup returns CDR1 MNHEY and CDR2 SMNVEV (reference sequence). The CDR3 coding sequence is TGTGCCAGCAGGGATCCCAAGGGGACTTACAATGAGCAGTTCTTC. This translates into CASRDPKGTYNEQFF.